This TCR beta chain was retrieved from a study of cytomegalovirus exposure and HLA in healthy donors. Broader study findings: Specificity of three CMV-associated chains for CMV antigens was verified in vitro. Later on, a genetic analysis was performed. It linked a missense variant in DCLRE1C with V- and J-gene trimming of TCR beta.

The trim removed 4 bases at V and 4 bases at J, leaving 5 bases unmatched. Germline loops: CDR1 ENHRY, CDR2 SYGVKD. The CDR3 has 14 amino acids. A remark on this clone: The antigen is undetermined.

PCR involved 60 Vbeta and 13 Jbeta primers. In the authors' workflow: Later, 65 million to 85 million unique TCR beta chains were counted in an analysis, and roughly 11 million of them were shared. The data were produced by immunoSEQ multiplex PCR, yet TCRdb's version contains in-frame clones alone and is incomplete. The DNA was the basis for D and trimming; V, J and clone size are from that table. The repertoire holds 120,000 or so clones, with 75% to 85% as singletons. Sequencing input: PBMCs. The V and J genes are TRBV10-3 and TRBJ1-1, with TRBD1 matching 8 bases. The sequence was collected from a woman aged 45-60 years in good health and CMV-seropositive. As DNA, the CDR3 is TGTGCCATCAGTGGGACAGGGTTTGGCACTGAAGCTTTCTTT. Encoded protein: CAISGTGFGTEAFF.